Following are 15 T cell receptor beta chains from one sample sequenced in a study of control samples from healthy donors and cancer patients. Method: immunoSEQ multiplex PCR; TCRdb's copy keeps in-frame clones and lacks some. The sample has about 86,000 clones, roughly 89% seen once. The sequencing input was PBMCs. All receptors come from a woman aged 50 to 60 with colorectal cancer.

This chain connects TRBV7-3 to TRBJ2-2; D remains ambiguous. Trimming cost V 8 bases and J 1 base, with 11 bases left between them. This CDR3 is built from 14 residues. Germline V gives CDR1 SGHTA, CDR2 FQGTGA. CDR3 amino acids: CASSPDRNTGELFF. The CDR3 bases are TGTGCCAGCTCACCCGACCGGAACACCGGGGAGCTGTTTTTT.

CDR3 residues: CASSRVTGDTEAFF. The CDR3 nucleotides read TGTGCCAGCAGCCGGGTAACAGGGGACACTGAAGCTTTCTTT. The gene calls are TRBV7-2 and TRBJ1-1; TRBD1 aligns across 7 bases. The CDR3 covers 14 residues. The germline V gene has CDR1 SGHTA and CDR2 FQGNSA. Trimming cost V 5 bases and J 3 bases; bases outside gene matches: 6.

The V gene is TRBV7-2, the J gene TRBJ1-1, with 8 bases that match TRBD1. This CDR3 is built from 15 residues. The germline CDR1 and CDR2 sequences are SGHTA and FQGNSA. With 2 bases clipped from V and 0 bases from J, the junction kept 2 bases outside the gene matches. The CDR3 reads CASSLSTGVNTEAFF. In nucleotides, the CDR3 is TGTGCCAGCAGCTTATCGACAGGGGTGAACACTGAAGCTTTCTTT.

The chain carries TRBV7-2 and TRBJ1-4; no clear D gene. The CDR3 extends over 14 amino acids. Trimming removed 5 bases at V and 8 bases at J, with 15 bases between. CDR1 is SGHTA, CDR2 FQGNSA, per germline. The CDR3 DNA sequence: TGTGCCAGCAGCCCCCCCGGCAGGCAGGAAAAACTGTTTTTT. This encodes CASSPPGRQEKLFF.

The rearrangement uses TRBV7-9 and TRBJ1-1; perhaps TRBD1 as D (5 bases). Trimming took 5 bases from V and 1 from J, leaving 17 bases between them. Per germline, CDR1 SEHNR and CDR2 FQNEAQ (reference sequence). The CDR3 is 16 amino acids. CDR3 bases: TGTGCCAGCAGCCCCCATCAGAGGGGACGGAACACTGAAGCTTTCTTT. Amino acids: CASSPHQRGRNTEAFF.

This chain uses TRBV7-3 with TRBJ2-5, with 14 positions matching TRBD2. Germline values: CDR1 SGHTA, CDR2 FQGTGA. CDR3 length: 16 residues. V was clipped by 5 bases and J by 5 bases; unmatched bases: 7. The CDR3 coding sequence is TGTGCCAGCAGCAGCGGGACTAGCGGGGGAGCGGAGACCCAGTACTTC. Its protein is CASSSGTSGGAETQYF.

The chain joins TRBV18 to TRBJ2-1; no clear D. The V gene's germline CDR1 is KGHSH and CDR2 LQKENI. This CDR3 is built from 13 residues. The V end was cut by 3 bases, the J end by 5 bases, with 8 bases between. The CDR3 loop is CASSPARDNEQFF. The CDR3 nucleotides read TGTGCCAGCTCACCTGCGAGAGACAATGAGCAGTTCTTC. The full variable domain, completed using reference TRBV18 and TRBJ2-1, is NAGVMQNPRHLVRRRGQEARLRCSPMKGHSHVYWYRQLPEEGLKFMVYLQKENIIDESGMPKERFSAEFPKEGPSILRIQQVVRGDSAAYFCASSPARDNEQFFGPGTRLTVL.

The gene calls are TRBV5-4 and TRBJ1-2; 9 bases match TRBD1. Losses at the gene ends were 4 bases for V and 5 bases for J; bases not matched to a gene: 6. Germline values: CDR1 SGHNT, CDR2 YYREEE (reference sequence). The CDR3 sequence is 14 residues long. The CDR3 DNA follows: TGTGCCAGCAGCCAGGACAGGGGAATTTATGGCTACACCTTC. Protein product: CASSQDRGIYGYTF.

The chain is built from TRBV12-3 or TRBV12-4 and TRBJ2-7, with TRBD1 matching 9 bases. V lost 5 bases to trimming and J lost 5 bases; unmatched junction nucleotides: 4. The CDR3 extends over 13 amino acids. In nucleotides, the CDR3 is TGTGCCAGCAGTCTAAACAGGGGGCACGAGCAGTACGTC. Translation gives CASSLNRGHEQYV.

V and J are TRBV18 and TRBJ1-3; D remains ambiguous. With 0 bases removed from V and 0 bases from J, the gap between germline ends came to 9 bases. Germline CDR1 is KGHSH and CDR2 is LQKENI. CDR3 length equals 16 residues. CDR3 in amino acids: CASSPPGPTSGNTIYF. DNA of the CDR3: TGTGCCAGCTCACCACCGGGCCCGACCTCTGGAAACACCATATATTTT.

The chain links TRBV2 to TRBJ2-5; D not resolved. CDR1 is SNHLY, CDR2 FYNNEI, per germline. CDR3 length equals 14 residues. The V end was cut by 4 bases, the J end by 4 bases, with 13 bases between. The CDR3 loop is CASSVDTVSETQYF. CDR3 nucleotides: TGTGCCAGCAGTGTAGATACAGTCTCAGAGACCCAGTACTTC. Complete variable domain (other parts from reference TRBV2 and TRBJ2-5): EPEVTQTPSHQVTQMGQEVILRCVPISNHLYFYWYRQILGQKVEFLVSFYNNEISEKSEIFDDQFSVERPDGSNFTLKIRSTKLEDSAMYFCASSVDTVSETQYFGPGTRLLVL.

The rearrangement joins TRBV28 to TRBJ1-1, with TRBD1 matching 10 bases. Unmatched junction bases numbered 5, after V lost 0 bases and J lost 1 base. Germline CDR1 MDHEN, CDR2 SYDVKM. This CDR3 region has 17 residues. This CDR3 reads CASSLWTGGAGNTEAFF. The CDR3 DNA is TGTGCCAGCAGTTTATGGACAGGGGGCGCGGGGAACACTGAAGCTTTCTTT.

CDR3 amino acids: CASKGTGIKTQYF. CDR3 nucleotide sequence: TGTGCCAGCAAAGGGACAGGGATAAAGACCCAGTACTTC. The rearrangement links TRBV2 to TRBJ2-5, with 9 bases matching TRBD1. Germline assignment: CDR1 SNHLY and CDR2 FYNNEI. J was trimmed by 6 bases and V by 7 bases; bases with no gene match: 6. The CDR3 loop spans 13 amino acids.

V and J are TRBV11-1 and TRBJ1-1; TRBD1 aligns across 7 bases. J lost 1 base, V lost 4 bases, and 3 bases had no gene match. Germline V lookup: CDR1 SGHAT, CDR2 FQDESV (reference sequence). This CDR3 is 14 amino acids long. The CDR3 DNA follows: TGTGCCAGCAGCTCCCGACAGGGGAACACTGAAGCTTTCTTT. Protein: CASSSRQGNTEAFF.

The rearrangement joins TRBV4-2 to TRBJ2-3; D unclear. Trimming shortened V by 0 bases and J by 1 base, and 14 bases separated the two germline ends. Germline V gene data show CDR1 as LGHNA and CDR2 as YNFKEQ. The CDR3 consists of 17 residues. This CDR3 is CASSQETTVSRTDTQYF. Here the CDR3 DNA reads TGTGCCAGCAGCCAAGAAACGACGGTCAGCCGCACAGATACGCAGTATTTT.